This T cell receptor (beta chain) was sequenced for a study of T cell responses to AZD1222 COVID-19 vaccine. Findings and caveats of the study: With dominance at 160-218 and 743-854, vaccine-associated CD4 TCRs spanned spike.

Of note for this clone: Its antigen remains unidentified. Other DNA variants within this sample encode the same CDR3.

Some clones are missing from TCRdb's copy, which holds only in-frame ones; the method was immunoSEQ multiplex PCR. In the table there are 70,000 to 95,000 clones, around 91% of which are singletons. The sequence derives from an adult who received the AZD1222 COVID-19 vaccine. The source material was peripheral blood, sampled 28 days after the second AZD1222 dose.

DNA of the CDR3: TGTGCCAGCAGCGTAGCTGGAGACACTGAAGCTTTCTTT. Protein: CASSVAGDTEAFF. The rearrangement joins TRBV9 to TRBJ1-1; no reliable D call. Trimming shortened V by 0 bases and J by 3 bases, and 6 bases separated the two germline ends. The CDR3 sequence is 13 residues long. Germline CDR1 SGDLS, CDR2 YYNGEE.